What follows are 22 T cell receptor beta chains derived from one specimen sequenced in a study of T cell responses to AZD1222 COVID-19 vaccine. The repertoire was sequenced with immunoSEQ multiplex PCR; TCRdb's copy has only in-frame clones and lacks some. The sample yields about 120,000 clones, approximately 86% seen once. The sequences come from peripheral blood, collected 28 days after the second AZD1222 dose. Source of these receptors: an adult who received the AZD1222 COVID-19 vaccine.

In this sample, this clone turned up once. This sequence joins TRBV4-1 and TRBJ1-5; D remains ambiguous. The germline V and J ends were trimmed by 0 bases and 2 bases, with 11 bases remaining between them. The germline CDR1 and CDR2 sequences are MGHRA and YSYEKL. This CDR3 comprises 16 residues. The CDR3 protein is CASSQDSGYGNQPQHF. The CDR3 DNA reads TGCGCCAGCAGCCAAGATTCGGGTTACGGCAATCAGCCCCAGCATTTT.

This clone was seen only once. The chain is built from TRBV9 and TRBJ1-5; D may be TRBD1 (5 bases). The CDR3 is 15 amino acids. Germline values: CDR1 SGDLS, CDR2 YYNGEE. The V end was cut by 4 bases, the J end by 6 bases, with 17 bases between. The CDR3 DNA follows: TGTGCCAGCAGCTCCGGGCCGGGACTGGCTCAGCCCCAGCATTTT. Protein: CASSSGPGLAQPQHF. Drawing the rest from reference TRBV9 and TRBJ1-5, the complete variable domain is DSGVTQTPKHLITATGQRVTLRCSPRSGDLSVYWYQQSLDQGLQFLIQYYNGEERAKGNILERFSAQQFPDLHSELNLSSLELGDSALYFCASSSGPGLAQPQHFGDGTRLSIL.

This clone was seen a few times. The rearrangement links TRBV18 to TRBJ1-2; possible D gene TRBD1, 5 bases. This CDR3 has 14 amino acids. Germline CDR1 is KGHSH and CDR2 is LQKENI. The V gene lost 5 bases and the J gene lost 4 bases, with 14 bases spanning the gap. The CDR3: CASSALGRVYGYTF. In nucleotides, the CDR3 is TGTGCCAGCTCAGCGCTGGGACGCGTCTATGGCTACACCTTC.

The rearrangement uses TRBV29-1 and TRBJ2-5; TRBD1 agrees at 9 bases. This CDR3 comprises 13 residues. CDR1 SQVTM and CDR2 ANQGSEA come from the germline V gene. J was trimmed by 5 bases and V by 7 bases; bases with no gene match: 8. CDR3 sequence: CSAAGTGYETQYF. CDR3 DNA: TGCAGCGCCGCCGGGACAGGGTACGAGACCCAGTACTTC.

This chain connects TRBV18 to TRBJ2-2; D remains ambiguous. V lost 6 bases to trimming and J lost 3 bases, with 8 bases between them. Germline V gene data show CDR1 as KGHSH and CDR2 as LQKENI. CDR3 length: 13 residues. For the CDR3, the DNA is TGTGCCAGCTCCGACACCCACACCGGGGAGCTGTTTTTT. Protein: CASSDTHTGELFF.

The chain links TRBV3-1 (or the pseudogene TRBV3-2) to TRBJ2-5; D is ambiguous. Germline V CDR1 and CDR2: LGHDT, YNNKEL (reference sequence). The CDR3 has 13 residues. V lost 0 bases and J 3 bases, leaving 5 bases between the germline ends. The CDR3 DNA reads TGTGCCAGCAGCCAAGATAGAGAAGAGACCCAGTACTTC. Residues: CASSQDREETQYF.

The chain employs TRBV5-6 and TRBJ1-1; D uncertain. Deletions cut 1 base from V and 10 bases from J, with 11 bases between. Per the germline V gene, CDR1 is SGHDT and CDR2 is YYEEEE. The CDR3 length is 12 residues. In DNA, the CDR3 is TGTGCCAGCAGCTTGTTTCCCTCTTCAGCTTTCTTT. It yields the protein CASSLFPSSAFF.

A few counts support this clone. The chain joins TRBV5-8 to TRBJ1-6, with a possible D match to TRBD1 (6 bases). Germline values: CDR1 SGHTS, CDR2 YDEGEE. V lost 5 bases, J lost 0 bases, and 15 bases lay in between. This CDR3 comprises 17 residues. In DNA form, the CDR3 reads TGTGCCAGCAGTCCATCAGGGGCAAGCTCCTATAATTCACCCCTCCACTTT. Translation gives CASSPSGASSYNSPLHF.

The chain recombines TRBV28 with TRBJ1-1; no clear D gene. Trimming stripped 2 bases from V and 10 bases from J, with 8 bases between. The CDR3 is 11 residues long. Germline values: CDR1 MDHEN, CDR2 SYDVKM. CDR3 DNA: TGTGCCAGCAGTTTACAGGCTGGAGCTTTCTTT. Protein: CASSLQAGAFF.

The rearrangement links TRBV7-9 to TRBJ2-7; no clear D. Germline CDR1 SEHNR, CDR2 FQNEAQ (reference sequence). The CDR3 extends over 12 amino acids. The ends were cut back, 5 bases at V and 9 bases at J, with 14 bases in the middle. The CDR3 loop is CASSPGRTGQYF. CDR3 DNA sequence: TGTGCCAGCAGCCCCGGCCGGACGGGGCAGTACTTC.

In its sample, this clone was seen once. This sequence joins TRBV3-1 (or the pseudogene TRBV3-2) and TRBJ2-7, with D unclear. V lost 3 bases and J lost 2, with 17 bases in between. Germline V gene data show CDR1 as LGHDT and CDR2 as YNNKEL (reference sequence). There are 16 residues in the CDR3. CDR3 in DNA: TGTGCCAGCAGCCAGTCAGAAGTAAGGAGAACCTACGAGCAGTACTTC. This translates into CASSQSEVRRTYEQYF.

V is TRBV9 and J is TRBJ1-2; D is unresolved. The V end lost 0 bases, the J end lost 5 bases, and 11 bases lay between the germline ends. The germline V gene encodes CDR1 SGDLS and CDR2 YYNGEE. This CDR3 has 14 residues. The CDR3 region is CASSVDNSPYGYTF. CDR3 nucleotide sequence: TGTGCCAGCAGCGTAGATAACAGTCCATATGGCTACACCTTC.

V gene TRBV9 combines with J gene TRBJ1-5, with D possibly matching TRBD1 (5 bases). This CDR3 is 13 amino acids long. V was clipped by 10 bases and J by 1 base, with 12 bases between them. The germline CDR1 and CDR2 sequences are SGDLS and YYNGEE. CDR3 in amino acids: CAGLYRSNQPQHF. DNA for the CDR3: TGTGCCGGCCTCTACAGGAGCAATCAGCCCCAGCATTTT.

This chain uses TRBV28 with TRBJ1-5; TRBD1 might be the D (6 bases). Trimming removed 5 bases from V and 7 bases from J, with 12 bases in between. Germline V lookup: CDR1 MDHEN, CDR2 SYDVKM. The CDR3 loop spans 13 amino acids. The DNA of the CDR3 is TGTGCCAGCAGTCCGCCAGGGGACCAGCCCCAGCATTTT. Protein product: CASSPPGDQPQHF.

J is TRBJ1-2 and V is TRBV2; D is ambiguous. CDR3 length: 13 residues. The ends were cut back, 7 bases at V and 4 bases at J, with 13 bases in the middle. CDR1 is SNHLY and CDR2 is FYNNEI in the germline V gene. The CDR3 region has the DNA TGTGCCAGCACCCCCAGCGTAGTCTATGGCTACACCTTC. Residues: CASTPSVVYGYTF.

This rearrangement joins TRBV6-5 to TRBJ2-7; a weak D match, TRBD2 (6 bases). V gave up 0 bases and J gave up 5 bases, with 17 bases separating them. Germline-derived CDR1 and CDR2 are MNHEY and SVGAGI. The CDR3 spans 16 residues. The CDR3 sequence: CASSYSSPGVGHEQYF. The CDR3, as DNA: TGTGCCAGCAGTTACTCGAGCCCGGGGGTGGGCCACGAGCAGTACTTC.

This clone was observed a single time. CDR3 bases: TGTGCCAGCTCACGGATAGGGGAGAACACTGAAGCTTTCTTT. It codes for CASSRIGENTEAFF. The chain is built from TRBV18 and TRBJ1-1; tentatively, D is TRBD1 (5 bases). Between the trimmed V and J ends, which lost 4 bases and 1 base, there was a span of 10 bases. Germline assignment: CDR1 KGHSH and CDR2 LQKENI. CDR3 length: 14 amino acids.

This clone has a handful of counts. This chain joins TRBV30 and TRBJ1-6, with 7 bases identical to TRBD1. Trimming cost V 5 bases and J 9 bases; bases outside gene matches: 10. The CDR3 spans 14 residues. The germline gives CDR1 GTSNPN, CDR2 SVGIG (reference sequence). Here the CDR3 DNA reads TGTGCCTGGCAGCTACACAGGGGAGGTTCACCCCTCCACTTT. This gives the protein CAWQLHRGGSPLHF.

The chain uses TRBV5-1 and TRBJ1-2; D gene unclear. V was pared by 0 bases and J by 5 bases, with 11 bases between. This CDR3 comprises 14 residues. Germline V gives CDR1 SGHRS, CDR2 YFSETQ. DNA for the CDR3: TGCGCCAGCAGCTTGGCCCCAGGAATGTATGGCTACACCTTC. Its translation: CASSLAPGMYGYTF.

The J gene is TRBJ2-2, the V gene TRBV7-9; the match to TRBD2 covers 9 bases. The germline V gene has CDR1 SEHNR and CDR2 FQNEAQ (reference sequence). With V trimmed by 2 bases and J by 2 bases, 3 bases remained unmatched. The CDR3 covers 16 residues. The CDR3 sequence is CASSLMTSGNTGELFF. The CDR3 bases are TGTGCCAGCAGCTTAATGACTAGCGGAAACACCGGGGAGCTGTTTTTT.

J is TRBJ2-5 and V is TRBV6-6, with D possibly TRBD2 on 6 matching bases. The germline V and J ends were trimmed by 6 bases and 7 bases, with 12 bases remaining between them. The germline CDR1 and CDR2 sequences are MNHNY and SVGAGI (reference sequence). The CDR3 covers 12 residues. Here the CDR3 reads CASSQAGVTQYF. The CDR3 DNA follows: TGTGCCAGCAGCCAAGCGGGCGTGACCCAGTACTTC.

This sequence joins TRBV6-1 and TRBJ2-7, with 11 bases fitting TRBD2. With 0 bases clipped from V and 2 bases from J, the junction kept 0 bases outside the gene matches. This CDR3 has 15 amino acids. Germline V gene data show CDR1 as MNHNS and CDR2 as SASEGT. In DNA form, the CDR3 reads TGTGCCAGCAGTGAAGCTAGCGGGGGGGCCTACGAGCAGTACTTC. It specifies CASSEASGGAYEQYF.